A single sample is the source of the 9 T cell receptor beta chains below, sequenced in a study of T cell repertoires in cytomegalovirus infection (dated by TCRdb to about 2019). What the treatment or condition label conveys for this sample: in vitro stimulation with specific CMV peptide epitopes to enrich CMV-specific T cells. Data came from an Illumina HiSeq 1500. TCRdb reanalyzed the raw reads on its own, using fastp at Q25 for trimming and MiXCR for clone calling, and kept in-frame beta chains. Each CDR3 protein appears once, grouped with its most common genes and DNA. The sample yields about 830,000 distinct CDR3 sequences; 32% were counted once. Under 15% of the sample comes from the top ten. No antigens are known for them. This specimen consisted of cultured CD8+ T cells from PBMCs, obtained from culture after CMV antigen stimulation. These receptors were collected from a human donor in good health (CMV status not recorded). Some clones in this sample may be carry-over from other donors' samples.

This clonotype was observed a few times. This chain uses TRBV4-1 with TRBJ2-2; no firm D call. Trimming left V 0 bases short and J 2 bases short, with 13 bases between. The CDR3 has 17 amino acids. Germline V gives CDR1 MGHRA, CDR2 YSYEKL. The CDR3 region is CASSQDRVTVNTGELFF. The CDR3 coding sequence is TGCGCCAGCAGCCAAGATCGGGTAACGGTTAACACCGGGGAGCTGTTTTTT.

This clonotype showed up just a few times. The gene calls are TRBV27 and TRBJ2-3; perhaps TRBD2 as D (5 bases). CDR1 MNHEY and CDR2 SMNVEV come from the germline V gene (reference sequence). The CDR3 spans 15 residues. The V end was cut by 5 bases, the J end by 1 base, with 13 bases between. For the CDR3, the DNA is TGTGCCAGCAGTCCCACCCGGCGGGGCACAGATACGCAGTATTTT. Its translation: CASSPTRRGTDTQYF.

The table lists this clonotype with many counts. The CDR3 loop reads CASSLADRLHLEQFF. The CDR3 bases are TGTGCCAGCAGCTTAGCGGACAGACTACATCTTGAGCAGTTCTTC. The chain carries TRBV7-2 and TRBJ2-1; a weak D match, TRBD1 (6 bases). The CDR3 is made up of 15 amino acids. Germline V gene sequence: CDR1 SGHTA, CDR2 FQGNSA. The V and J ends lost 0 bases and 9 bases respectively, with 15 bases between them.

This clonotype was picked up a small number of times. V gene TRBV6-2 or TRBV6-3 combines with J gene TRBJ1-1, with unresolved D. The CDR3 has 15 residues. CDR1 and CDR2 from the germline V gene are MNHEY and SVGEGT. Trimming took off 0 bases at V and 5 bases at J, with 13 bases between the two ends. The CDR3 bases are TGTGCCAGCAGTTACTCGCTTACAGTGGGGACTGAAGCTTTCTTT. Translated, it gives CASSYSLTVGTEAFF.

The chain recombines TRBV4-2 with TRBJ2-2; no clear D. The germline V gene has CDR1 LGHNA and CDR2 YNFKEQ. The CDR3 is 13 amino acids. The V and J ends lost 1 base and 6 bases respectively, with 6 bases between them. The CDR3 sequence: CASSQASSGELFF. DNA for the CDR3: TGTGCCAGCAGCCAAGCGAGCTCCGGGGAGCTGTTTTTT.

This clonotype came up a few times. The chain couples TRBV7-2 to TRBJ1-6; TRBD1 matches 9 bases. Germline loops: CDR1 SGHTA, CDR2 FQGNSA. The length of the CDR3 is 17 residues. J was trimmed by 7 bases and V by 4 bases; bases with no gene match: 11. The CDR3 coding sequence is TGTGCCAGCAGCTCCGGACAGGGGAACGTGTGGAATTCACCCCTCCACTTT. Translated, it gives CASSSGQGNVWNSPLHF. The variable domain in full, completed from reference TRBV7-2 and TRBJ1-6, reads GAGVSQSPSNKVTEKGKDVELRCDPISGHTALYWYRQSLGQGLEFLIYFQGNSAPDKSGLPSDRFSAERTGGSVSTLTIQRTQQEDSAVYLCASSSGQGNVWNSPLHFGNGTRLTVT.

In the case of this clonotype: A much larger clonotype is one base distant, so this may be a read error. CDR3 coding DNA: TGCGCCAGCAGCCCCTTGGGTAGCGAGGGACCAGATACGCAGTATTTT. Amino acid sequence: CASSPLGSEGPDTQYF. The rearrangement links TRBV4-1 to TRBJ2-3, with D possibly being TRBD1 or TRBD2 (5 bases each). Trimming shortened V by 4 bases and J by 4 bases, and 18 bases separated the two germline ends. The CDR3 has 16 amino acids. Germline-derived CDR1 and CDR2 are MGHRA and YSYEKL.

This clonotype was seen more than once but under ten times. V usage is TRBV15 and J usage is TRBJ1-5; TRBD1 is a possible D gene (6 bases). From germline, CDR1 is LNHNV and CDR2 YYDKDF (reference sequence). The CDR3 is 15 residues long. With 0 bases removed from V and 3 bases from J, the gap between germline ends came to 9 bases. CDR3 region: CATSRDGQLNQPQHF. The DNA of the CDR3 is TGTGCCACCAGCAGAGATGGACAGCTCAATCAGCCCCAGCATTTT.

This chain connects TRBV6-1 to TRBJ2-7; possibly TRBD2 for D (6 bases). V was pared by 7 bases and J by 3 bases, with 13 bases between. From germline, CDR1 is MNHNS and CDR2 SASEGT. The CDR3 runs to 13 residues. CDR3 amino acids: CASTGLLVYEQYF. CDR3 sequence (DNA): TGTGCCAGCACGGGACTGCTTGTCTACGAGCAGTACTTC.